Listed here is a single TCR beta chain. Its antigen is not identified. Vbeta (60) and Jbeta (13) primers were used in the PCR. Repertoires were generated with immunoSEQ multiplex PCR, while TCRdb's copy carries only in-frame clones and drops some. The table shows about 150,000 clones, with 79% occurring only once. The sample originates from a study of cytomegalovirus exposure and HLA in healthy donors. Study overall: There were some 400 genotyped donors. Of these, 75% to 85% fell in the genetic ancestry cluster associated with self-reported Caucasian donors.

The CDR3 totals 13 residues. V dropped 0 bases and J dropped 4 bases, with 5 bases sitting between them. CDR1 SGHNT and CDR2 YYREEE come from the germline V gene (reference sequence). Study findings and constraints: Previous analysis showed most TCR beta V segments were productive about 90% or about 30% of the time. As confirmed in vitro, a few CMV-associated chains were specific for CMV antigens.

This sequence originates from a male donor in good health and CMV-seronegative. The chain recombines TRBV5-4 with TRBJ2-1; D unresolved. Sequences were obtained from PBMCs. The CDR3 region is CASSLDSYNEQFF. The CDR3 DNA follows: TGTGCCAGCAGCTTGGACAGTTACAATGAGCAGTTCTTC.